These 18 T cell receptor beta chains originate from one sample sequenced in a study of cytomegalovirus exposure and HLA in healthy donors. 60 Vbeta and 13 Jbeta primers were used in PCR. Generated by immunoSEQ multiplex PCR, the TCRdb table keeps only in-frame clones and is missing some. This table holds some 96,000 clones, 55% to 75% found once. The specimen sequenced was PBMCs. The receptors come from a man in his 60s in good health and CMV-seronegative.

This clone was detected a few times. The CDR3 reads CASSIRQGSTDTQYF. DNA for the CDR3: TGTGCCAGCAGTATCAGACAGGGGTCCACAGATACGCAGTATTTT. The J gene is TRBJ2-3, the V gene TRBV28; TRBD1 matches 8 bases. The V and J ends lost 5 bases and 2 bases, in that order; junction bases with no gene match: 6. This CDR3 is built from 15 residues. In germline, CDR1 is MDHEN, CDR2 SYDVKM.

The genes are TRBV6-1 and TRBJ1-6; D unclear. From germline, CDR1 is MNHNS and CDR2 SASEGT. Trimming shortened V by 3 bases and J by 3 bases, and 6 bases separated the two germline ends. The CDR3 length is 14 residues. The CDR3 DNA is TGTGCCAGCAGTGATGGACTCTATAATTCACCCCTCCACTTT. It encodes CASSDGLYNSPLHF.

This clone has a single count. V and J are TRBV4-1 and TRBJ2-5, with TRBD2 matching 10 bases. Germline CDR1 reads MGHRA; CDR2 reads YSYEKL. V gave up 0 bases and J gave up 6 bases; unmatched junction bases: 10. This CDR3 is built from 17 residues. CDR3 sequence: CASSQEPAGGPLKTQYF. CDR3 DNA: TGCGCCAGCAGCCAAGAACCAGCGGGAGGGCCGCTGAAGACCCAGTACTTC.

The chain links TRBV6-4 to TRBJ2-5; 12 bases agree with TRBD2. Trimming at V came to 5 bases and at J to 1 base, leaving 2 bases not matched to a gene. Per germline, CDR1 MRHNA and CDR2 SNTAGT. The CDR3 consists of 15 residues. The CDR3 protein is CASSPTSGGQETQYF. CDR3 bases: TGTGCCAGCAGTCCGACTAGCGGGGGCCAAGAGACCCAGTACTTC.

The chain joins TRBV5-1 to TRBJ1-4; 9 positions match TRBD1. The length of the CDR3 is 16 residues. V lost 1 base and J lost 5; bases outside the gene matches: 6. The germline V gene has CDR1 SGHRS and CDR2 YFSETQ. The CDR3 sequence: CASSLNSGTGNEKLFF. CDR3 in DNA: TGCGCCAGCAGCTTGAATTCCGGGACAGGGAATGAAAAACTGTTTTTT. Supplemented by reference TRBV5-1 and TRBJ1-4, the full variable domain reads KAGVTQTPRYLIKTRGQQVTLSCSPISGHRSVSWYQQTPGQGLQFLFEYFSETQRNKGNFPGRFSGRQFSNSRSEMNVSTLELGDSALYLCASSLNSGTGNEKLFFGSGTQLSVL.

CDR3 amino acids: CASNPTRSSYEQYF. The DNA of the CDR3 is TGTGCCAGCAACCCAACTAGGTCGTCCTACGAGCAGTACTTC. The chain carries TRBV6-1 and TRBJ2-7, with a tentative D call TRBD2 (5 bases). V was pared by 7 bases and J by 1 base, with 14 bases between. Looked up from germline, CDR1 is MNHNS and CDR2 is SASEGT. This CDR3 has 14 amino acids.

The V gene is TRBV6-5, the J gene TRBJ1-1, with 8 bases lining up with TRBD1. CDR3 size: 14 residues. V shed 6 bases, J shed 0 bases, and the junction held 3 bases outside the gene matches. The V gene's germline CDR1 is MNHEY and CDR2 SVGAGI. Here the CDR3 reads CASSKDRVNTEAFF. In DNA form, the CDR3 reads TGTGCCAGCAGCAAGGACAGGGTGAACACTGAAGCTTTCTTT.

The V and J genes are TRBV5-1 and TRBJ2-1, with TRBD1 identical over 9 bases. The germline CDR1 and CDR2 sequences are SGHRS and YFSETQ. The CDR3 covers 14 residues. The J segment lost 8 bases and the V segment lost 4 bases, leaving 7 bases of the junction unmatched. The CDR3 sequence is CASSQGQGVDEQFF. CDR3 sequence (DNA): TGCGCCAGCAGCCAGGGACAGGGTGTCGATGAGCAGTTCTTC.

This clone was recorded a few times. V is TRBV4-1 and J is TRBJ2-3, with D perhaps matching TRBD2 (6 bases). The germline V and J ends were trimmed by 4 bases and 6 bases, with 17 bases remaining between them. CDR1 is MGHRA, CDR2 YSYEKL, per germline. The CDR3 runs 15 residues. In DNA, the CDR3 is TGCGCCAGCAGCCGCTCTAGAGACAGCGGGGATACGCAGTATTTT. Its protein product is CASSRSRDSGDTQYF.

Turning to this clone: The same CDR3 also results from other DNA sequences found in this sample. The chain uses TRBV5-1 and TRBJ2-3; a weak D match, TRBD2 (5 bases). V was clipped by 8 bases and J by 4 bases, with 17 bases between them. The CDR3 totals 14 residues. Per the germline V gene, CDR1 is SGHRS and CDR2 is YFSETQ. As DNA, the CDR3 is TGCGCCAGTAGCGCCCCGGGATCCGCAGATACGCAGTATTTT. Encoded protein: CASSAPGSADTQYF. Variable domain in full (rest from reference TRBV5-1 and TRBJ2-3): KAGVTQTPRYLIKTRGQQVTLSCSPISGHRSVSWYQQTPGQGLQFLFEYFSETQRNKGNFPGRFSGRQFSNSRSEMNVSTLELGDSALYLCASSAPGSADTQYFGPGTRLTVL.

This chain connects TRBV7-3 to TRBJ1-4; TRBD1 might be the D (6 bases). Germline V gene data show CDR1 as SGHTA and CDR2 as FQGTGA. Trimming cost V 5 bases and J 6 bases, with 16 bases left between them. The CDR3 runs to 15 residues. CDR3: CASSRTGISDEKLFF. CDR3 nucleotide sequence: TGTGCCAGCAGCCGTACAGGGATTTCTGATGAAAAACTGTTTTTT.

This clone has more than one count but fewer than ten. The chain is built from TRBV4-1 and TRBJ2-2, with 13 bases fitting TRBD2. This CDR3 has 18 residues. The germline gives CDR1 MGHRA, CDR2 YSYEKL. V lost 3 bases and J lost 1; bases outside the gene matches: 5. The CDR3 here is CASSHTSGRAKNTGELFF. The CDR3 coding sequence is TGCGCCAGCAGCCACACTAGCGGGAGGGCCAAGAACACCGGGGAGCTGTTTTTT.

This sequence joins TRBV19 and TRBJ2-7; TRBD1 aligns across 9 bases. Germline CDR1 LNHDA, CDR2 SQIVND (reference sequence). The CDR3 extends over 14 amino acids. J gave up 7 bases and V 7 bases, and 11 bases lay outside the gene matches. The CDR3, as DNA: TGTGCCAGTAAGCCGGACAGGGGTAAACAAGAGCAGTACTTC. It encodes CASKPDRGKQEQYF.

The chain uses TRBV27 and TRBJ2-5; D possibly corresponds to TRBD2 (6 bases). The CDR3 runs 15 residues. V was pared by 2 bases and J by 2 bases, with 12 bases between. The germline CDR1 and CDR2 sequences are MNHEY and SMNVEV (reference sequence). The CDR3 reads CASSLLGDLQETQYF. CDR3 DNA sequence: TGTGCCAGCAGTTTACTCGGGGACTTACAAGAGACCCAGTACTTC.

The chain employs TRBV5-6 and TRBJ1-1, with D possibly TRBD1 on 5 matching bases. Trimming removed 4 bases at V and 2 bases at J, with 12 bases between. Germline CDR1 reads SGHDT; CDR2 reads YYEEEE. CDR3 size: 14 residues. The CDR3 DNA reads TGTGCCAGCAGCCCCAGGGATTATAACACTGAAGCTTTCTTT. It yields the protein CASSPRDYNTEAFF.

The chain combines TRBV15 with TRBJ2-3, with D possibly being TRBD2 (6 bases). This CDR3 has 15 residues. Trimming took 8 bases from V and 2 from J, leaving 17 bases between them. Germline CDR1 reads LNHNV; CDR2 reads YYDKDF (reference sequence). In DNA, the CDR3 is TGTGCCACCGGAACGGGACTGAGGGCCACAGATACGCAGTATTTT. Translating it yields CATGTGLRATDTQYF.

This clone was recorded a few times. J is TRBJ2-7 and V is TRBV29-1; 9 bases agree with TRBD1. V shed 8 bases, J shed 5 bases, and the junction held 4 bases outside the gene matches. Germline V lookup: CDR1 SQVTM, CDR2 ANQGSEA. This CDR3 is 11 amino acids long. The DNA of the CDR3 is TGCAGCACCCGGACAGGGGACGAGCAGTACTTC. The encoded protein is CSTRTGDEQYF.

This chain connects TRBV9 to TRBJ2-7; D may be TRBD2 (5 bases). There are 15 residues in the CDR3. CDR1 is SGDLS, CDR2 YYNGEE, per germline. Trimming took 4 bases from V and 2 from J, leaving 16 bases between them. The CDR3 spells CASSLQEAGPYEQYF. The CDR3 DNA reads TGTGCCAGCAGCCTGCAAGAGGCGGGCCCCTACGAGCAGTACTTC.